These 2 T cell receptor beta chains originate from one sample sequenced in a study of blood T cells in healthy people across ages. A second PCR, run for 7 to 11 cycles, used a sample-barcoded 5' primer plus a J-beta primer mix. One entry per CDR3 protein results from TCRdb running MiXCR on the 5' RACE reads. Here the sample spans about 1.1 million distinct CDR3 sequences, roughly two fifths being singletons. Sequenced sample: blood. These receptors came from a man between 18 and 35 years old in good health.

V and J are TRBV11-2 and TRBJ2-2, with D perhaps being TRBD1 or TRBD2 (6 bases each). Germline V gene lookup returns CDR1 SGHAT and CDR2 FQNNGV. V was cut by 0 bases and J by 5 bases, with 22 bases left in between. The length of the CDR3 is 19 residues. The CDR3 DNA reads TGTGCCAGCAGCTTAGATCGGCGTAAGGGGGGTTATAGGACCGGGGAGCTGTTTTTT. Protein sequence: CASSLDRRKGGYRTGELFF. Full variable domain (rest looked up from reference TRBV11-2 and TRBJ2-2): EAGVAQSPRYKIIEKRQSVAFWCNPISGHATLYWYQQILGQGPKLLIQFQNNGVVDDSQLPKDRFSAERLKGVDSTLKIQPAKLEDSAVYLCASSLDRRKGGYRTGELFFGEGSRLTVL.

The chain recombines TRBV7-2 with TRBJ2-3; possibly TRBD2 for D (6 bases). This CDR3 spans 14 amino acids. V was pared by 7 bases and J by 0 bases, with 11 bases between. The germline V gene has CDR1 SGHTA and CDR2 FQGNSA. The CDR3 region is CASKRETSTDTQYF. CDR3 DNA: TGTGCCAGCAAACGGGAGACCAGCACAGATACGCAGTATTTT. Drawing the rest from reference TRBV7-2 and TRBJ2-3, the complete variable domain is GAGVSQSPSNKVTEKGKDVELRCDPISGHTALYWYRQSLGQGLEFLIYFQGNSAPDKSGLPSDRFSAERTGGSVSTLTIQRTQQEDSAVYLCASKRETSTDTQYFGPGTRLTVL.